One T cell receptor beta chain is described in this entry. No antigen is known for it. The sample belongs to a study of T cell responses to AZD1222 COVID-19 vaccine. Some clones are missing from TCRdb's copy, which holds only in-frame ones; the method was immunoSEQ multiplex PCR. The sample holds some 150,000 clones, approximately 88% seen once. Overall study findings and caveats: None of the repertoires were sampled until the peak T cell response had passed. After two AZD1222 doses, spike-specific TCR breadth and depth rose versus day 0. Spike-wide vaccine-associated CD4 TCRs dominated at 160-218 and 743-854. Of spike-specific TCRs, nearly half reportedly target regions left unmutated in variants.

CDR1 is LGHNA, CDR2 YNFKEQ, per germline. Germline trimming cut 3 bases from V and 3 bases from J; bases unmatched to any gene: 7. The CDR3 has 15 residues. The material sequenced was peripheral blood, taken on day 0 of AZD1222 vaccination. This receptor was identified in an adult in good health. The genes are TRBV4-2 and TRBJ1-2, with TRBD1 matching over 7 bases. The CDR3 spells CASSQGDSSDYGYTF. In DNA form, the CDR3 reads TGTGCCAGCAGCCAGGGGGACAGTTCAGACTATGGCTACACCTTC.